This record covers a single T cell receptor beta chain. Its antigen is unknown. This sample stems from a study of T cells expressing NK-cell markers (dated by TCRdb to 2020 to 2021). About the full investigation: In sorted CD3+CD56+NKG2C+, CD3+CD56+NKG2C- and CD3+CD56-NKG2C+ T-cell subsets from eight or nine donors, TCR beta-chain repertoires were profiled. Illumina HiSeq 2000/2500, MiSeq or NextSeq was used to sequence libraries as 2 x 150 bp reads. Randomly selected healthy volunteers, three men and five women, were used as the eight sequenced donors. Among the eight sequenced donors, seven were HCMV-seropositive and one was HCMV-seronegative.

HCMV-specific IgG was detected in serum with a commercial ELISA kit to determine HCMV serostatus. Peripheral blood mononuclear cells were isolated from blood by Ficoll density gradient centrifugation. General study outcomes and caveats: For about 6 donors, the dominant CD3+CD56+NKG2C+ clonotypes were among the top 10 CD8+ clonotypes and accounted for about 1.0-8% of CD8+ T cells. Those dominant clonotypes were again the most abundant among CD3+CD56-NKG2C+ cells in a handful of donors, at about 28.3-60.1%. Whether the expanded NKG2C-expressing T cell clones were specific for HCMV antigens remained unclear.

The instrument given in TCRdb is Illumina HiSeq 2000. TCR beta cDNA libraries were made by 5'RACE template switching that added a universal primer site and unique molecular identifiers. Priming for cDNA synthesis came from the TCR beta constant segment, and two successive PCR amplification steps followed. Turning to the authors' computational methods: MIGEC handled demultiplexing of the reads and grouping by UMI, while MiTCR was used to assemble and quantify clonotypes. To remove erroneous sequences, TCR cDNA sequences were retained only when supported by two or more reads. The tcR package was used for downstream repertoire analysis, and clonotypes were matched between fractions using CDR3 nucleotide sequence together with V segment. VDJmatch was used to annotate antigen specificity against VDJdb, with one amino acid substitution in CDR3 allowed. TCRdb reprocessed the raw reads; every CDR3 protein sequence is a single record, and DNA is not supplied. TCRdb assigned the V and J calls; the authors' analysis was not used. The sample's records list a few hundred thousand distinct CDR3 sequences. The ten largest account for 5.2% of the sample.

From the cysteine through the phenylalanine, the CDR3 covers 16 amino acids. DNA is not on record. The germline V gene (reference sequence) provides CDR1 LGHDT and CDR2 YNNKEL. Sequencing was carried out using blood T cells: a sorted CD56 or NKG2C T cell subset, CD4+ or CD8+ T cells, or bulk PBMC T cells (not recorded which). The chain joins TRBV3-1 to TRBJ2-3. This TCR was sampled from a man between 18 and 69 years old in good health. Here the CDR3 is given as CASSPGIRKGTDTQYF.